One sample yielded the 15 T cell receptor beta chains listed below, sequenced in a study of cytomegalovirus exposure and HLA in healthy donors. Use of 60 Vbeta and 13 Jbeta primers characterized the PCR. The table came from immunoSEQ multiplex PCR; TCRdb's copy has only in-frame clones and leaves some out. The sample has under 200,000 clones; about 84% are singletons. The sample comprised PBMCs. The receptor source for this set is a man over 45 in good health and CMV-seronegative.

As for this clone: A junction boundary mismatches the germline segment, possibly from a read error. J is TRBJ1-3 and V is TRBV6-1; D is unclear. The germline V gene has CDR1 MNHNS and CDR2 SASEGT. This CDR3 comprises 16 residues. CDR3 sequence reads: CAGSETGLYSGNTIYF. CDR3 DNA: TGTGCCGGCAGTGAAACCGGGTTGTATTCTGGAAACACCATATATTTT.

The rearrangement links TRBV7-8 to TRBJ1-6; D may be TRBD1 (6 bases). V was cut by 5 bases and J by 8 bases, with 16 bases left in between. The CDR3 runs to 15 residues. Germline CDR1 SGHVS, CDR2 FQNEAQ. The CDR3 nucleotides read TGTGCCAGCAGCCCCCCCACAGGGAGGGATTCACCCCTCCACTTT. Its translation: CASSPPTGRDSPLHF.

This clone has a single count. V is TRBV4-3 and J is TRBJ2-7; possible D gene TRBD2, 5 bases. The J call may be in error: the DNA end matches TRBJ2-1 better. The CDR3 extends over 17 amino acids. In germline, CDR1 is LGHNA, CDR2 YSLEER. CDR3 DNA: TGCGCCAGCAGCCAAGATCACGCGGGTCGTACCTACAATGAGCAGTTCTTC. It translates to CASSQDHAGRTYNEQFF.

This sequence joins TRBV9 and TRBJ2-1; D remains unclear. The ends were cut back, 4 bases at V and 7 bases at J, with 9 bases in the middle. There are 12 residues in the CDR3. Germline values: CDR1 SGDLS, CDR2 YYNGEE. This CDR3 is CASSPRENEQFF. For the CDR3, the DNA is TGTGCCAGCAGCCCCCGCGAAAATGAGCAGTTCTTC. Drawing the rest from reference TRBV9 and TRBJ2-1, the complete variable domain is DSGVTQTPKHLITATGQRVTLRCSPRSGDLSVYWYQQSLDQGLQFLIQYYNGEERAKGNILERFSAQQFPDLHSELNLSSLELGDSALYFCASSPRENEQFFGPGTRLTVL.

The chain recombines TRBV19 with TRBJ2-2; D perhaps matches TRBD2 (6 bases). Germline CDR1 and CDR2: LNHDA and SQIVND (reference sequence). The length of the CDR3 is 15 residues. V was cut by 2 bases and J by 1 base, with 8 bases left in between. DNA of the CDR3: TGTGCCAGTAGTATATTCGGGGGGAACACCGGGGAGCTGTTTTTT. It codes for CASSIFGGNTGELFF.

The chain carries TRBV9 and TRBJ2-3; 8 bases map to TRBD2. The CDR3 totals 14 residues. After removal of 2 bases from V and 6 bases from J, the junction contained 5 bases not matched to a gene. Germline V lookup: CDR1 SGDLS, CDR2 YYNGEE. The CDR3 DNA is TGTGCCAGCAGCGTGCGGGGGGCTATGGATACGCAGTATTTT. This gives the protein CASSVRGAMDTQYF.

The chain couples TRBV7-2 to TRBJ1-2; D is ambiguous. V dropped 10 bases and J dropped 0 bases, with 15 bases sitting between them. CDR1 and CDR2 (germline): SGHTA, FQGNSA. The CDR3 is 14 residues long. The CDR3 spells CATSLGVANYGYTF. CDR3 sequence (DNA): TGTGCCACCTCACTAGGCGTCGCTAACTATGGCTACACCTTC. The full variable domain, in which reference TRBV7-2 and TRBJ1-2 provide the parts outside the CDR3, is GAGVSQSPSNKVTEKGKDVELRCDPISGHTALYWYRQSLGQGLEFLIYFQGNSAPDKSGLPSDRFSAERTGGSVSTLTIQRTQQEDSAVYLCATSLGVANYGYTFGSGTRLTVV.

The chain is built from TRBV9 and TRBJ1-4; TRBD1 aligns across 7 bases. Trimming removed 4 bases from V and 8 bases from J; junction bases left unmatched: 11. Germline V CDR1 and CDR2: SGDLS, YYNGEE. The CDR3 consists of 15 residues. CDR3 protein: CASSQWRGREEKLFF. CDR3 DNA sequence: TGTGCCAGCAGCCAATGGAGGGGGCGCGAAGAAAAACTGTTTTTT.

This chain connects TRBV7-9 to TRBJ1-5, with TRBD1 matching over 9 bases. There are 15 residues in the CDR3. The junction had 5 bases not matched to a gene; V was cut back by 2 bases and J by 6 bases. Per the germline V gene, CDR1 is SEHNR and CDR2 is FQNEAQ (reference sequence). Here the CDR3 DNA reads TGTGCCAGCAGCTTAACAACAGGGGGCATTCAGCCCCAGCATTTT. This encodes CASSLTTGGIQPQHF.

This clone was observed a single time. This chain connects TRBV27 to TRBJ2-7; D perhaps matches TRBD1 (5 bases). The CDR3 has 13 amino acids. Germline CDR1 reads MNHEY; CDR2 reads SMNVEV (reference sequence). The V end was cut by 2 bases, the J end by 5 bases, with 10 bases between. CDR3 nucleotide sequence: TGTGCCAGCAGTTTAAGTCAGGGCAACGAGCAGTACTTC. It yields the protein CASSLSQGNEQYF.

This clone has only a few counts. The chain joins TRBV14 to TRBJ1-2; D gene unclear. Germline V gene lookup returns CDR1 SGHDN and CDR2 FVKESK. This CDR3 has 14 amino acids. V was clipped by 0 bases and J by 6 bases, with 11 bases between them. CDR3 residues: CASSQDFGLNGYTF. The CDR3 bases are TGTGCCAGCAGCCAAGATTTCGGACTCAATGGCTACACCTTC.

The CDR3 loop is CASSPGTGGAGNTEAFF. DNA for the CDR3: TGTGCCAGCAGTCCCGGGACAGGGGGCGCCGGGAACACTGAAGCTTTCTTT. The chain recombines TRBV11-2 with TRBJ1-1; 12 positions match TRBD1. The germline CDR1 and CDR2 sequences are SGHAT and FQNNGV. The CDR3 covers 17 residues. V dropped 6 bases and J dropped 1; count of bases not matched to a gene: 9.

The chain combines TRBV11-2 with TRBJ2-7; 7 positions match TRBD2. Per the germline V gene, CDR1 is SGHAT and CDR2 is FQNNGV. Germline trimming cut 4 bases from V and 0 bases from J; bases unmatched to any gene: 6. This CDR3 contains 15 residues. The CDR3 is CASSSYGGGSYEQYF. The CDR3 nucleotides read TGTGCCAGCAGCTCCTATGGGGGGGGCTCCTACGAGCAGTACTTC.

The gene calls are TRBV4-1 and TRBJ1-2; D gene uncertain. The ends were cut back, 0 bases at V and 5 bases at J, with 7 bases in the middle. This CDR3 is built from 13 residues. Per germline, CDR1 MGHRA and CDR2 YSYEKL. The CDR3 reads CASSQEGGYGYTF. The DNA for the CDR3 is TGCGCCAGCAGCCAAGAAGGAGGTTATGGCTACACCTTC.

Written as DNA, the CDR3 is TGCAGCGTTGTGGGACACACCTACGAGCAGTACTTC. Translating gives CSVVGHTYEQYF. The V gene is TRBV29-1, the J gene TRBJ2-7, with D possibly being TRBD1 (6 bases). There are 12 residues in the CDR3. V lost 4 bases and J 2 bases, leaving 9 bases between the germline ends. Germline CDR1 is SQVTM and CDR2 is ANQGSEA.